The clone carrying this T cell receptor (beta chain) was found once. Its target is not known. Assay used: immunoSEQ multiplex PCR; TCRdb lists only in-frame clones, some missing. The table includes around 100,000 clones, more than 65% detected once. Germline V gives CDR1 MGHRA, CDR2 YSYEKL. Trimming cost V 1 base and J 5 bases, with 18 bases left between them. The CDR3 loop spans 17 amino acids. This sample is drawn from a study of radiation and T cells in renal cell carcinoma. General study findings and limits: Top tumor clonotypes rose in blood 2 weeks post-radiation, then contracted. Pretreatment tumor biopsies were lacking, so baseline clonotypes are unknown.

Time point here: blood 4 weeks post-SBRT, at nephrectomy. Treatment noted: 15 Gy SBRT to primary tumor, nephrectomy 4 weeks later. Nephrectomy followed 15 Gy stereotactic body radiation by 4 weeks. This renal cell carcinoma was of the clear cell type. This sample comprised blood, obtained from a patient whose treatment included radiotherapy and nephrectomy. The chain has TRBV4-1 and TRBJ2-4; D is uncertain. The sequence came from a man in his sixties with renal cell carcinoma. The CDR3 here is CASSQGSGRISENIQYF. For the CDR3, the DNA is TGCGCCAGCAGCCAAGGGTCCGGAAGGATATCAGAAAACATTCAGTACTTC.